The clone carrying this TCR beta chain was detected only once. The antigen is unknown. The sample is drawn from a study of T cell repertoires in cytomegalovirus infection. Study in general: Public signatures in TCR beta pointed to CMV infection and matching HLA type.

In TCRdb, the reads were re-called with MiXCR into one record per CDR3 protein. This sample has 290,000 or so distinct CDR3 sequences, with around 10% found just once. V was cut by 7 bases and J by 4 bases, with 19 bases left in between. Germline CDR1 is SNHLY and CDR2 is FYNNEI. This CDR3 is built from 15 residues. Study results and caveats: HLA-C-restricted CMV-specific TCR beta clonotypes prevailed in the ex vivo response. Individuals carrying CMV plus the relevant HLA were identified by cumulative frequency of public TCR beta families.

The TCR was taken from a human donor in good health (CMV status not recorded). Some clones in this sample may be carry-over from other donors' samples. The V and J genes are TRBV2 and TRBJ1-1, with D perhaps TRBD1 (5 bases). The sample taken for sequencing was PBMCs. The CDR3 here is CASTPGDGRGTEAFF. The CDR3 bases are TGTGCCAGCACCCCTGGGGACGGGAGGGGCACTGAAGCTTTCTTT.